Listed below are T cell receptor beta chains from one sample, sequenced in a study of blood T cell repertoires in COVID-19. Here immunoSEQ multiplex PCR was the method, and the copy in TCRdb shows in-frame clones only, minus some. The table lists 300,000 to 500,000 clones, 88% of them singletons, with around 2.1% in the top ten. The sample comprised PBMCs or T cells enriched from blood (not recorded which). These receptors came from a woman aged 40 to 49 with acute COVID-19. Each CDR3 is given with its conserved first and last residue. Each record gives: V gene, J gene, CDR3 length, clone size, D gene, CDR3 protein, CDR3 DNA. The D gene is left open where the match is weak. The size of a clone is reported for some rows only, either as once, few or many, or as a class for expanded clones.

V gene: TRBV19
J gene: TRBJ2-1
CDR3 length: 16
clone size: NA
D gene: NA
CDR3 protein: CASSSERGPSGDEQFF
CDR3 DNA: TGTGCCAGTAGTAGCGAGCGGGGACCCTCAGGGGATGAGCAGTTCTTC

V gene: TRBV18
J gene: TRBJ1-6
CDR3 length: 16
clone size: NA
D gene: NA
CDR3 protein: CASSPNRVSYNSPLHF
CDR3 DNA: TGTGCCAGCTCACCAAACAGGGTCTCCTATAATTCACCCCTCCACTTT

V gene: TRBV6-6
J gene: TRBJ1-6
CDR3 length: 13
clone size: NA
D gene: NA
CDR3 protein: CASSYGGEPPLHF
CDR3 DNA: TGTGCCAGCAGTTACGGGGGGGAGCCACCCCTCCACTTT

V gene: TRBV2
J gene: TRBJ1-1
CDR3 length: 15
clone size: once
D gene: TRBD1
CDR3 protein: CASRAMGQGLTEAFF
CDR3 DNA: TGTGCCAGCAGGGCAATGGGACAGGGTCTCACTGAAGCTTTCTTT

V gene: TRBV7-2
J gene: TRBJ1-1
CDR3 length: 14
clone size: NA
D gene: NA
CDR3 protein: CASSPRGSYAEAFF
CDR3 DNA: TGTGCCAGCAGCCCTCGGGGGTCCTACGCTGAAGCTTTCTTT

V gene: TRBV4-1
J gene: TRBJ1-1
CDR3 length: 14
clone size: NA
D gene: TRBD1
CDR3 protein: CASSTRQGSTEAFF
CDR3 DNA: TGCGCCAGCAGCACCCGACAGGGCAGTACTGAAGCTTTCTTT

V gene: TRBV3-1/TRBV3-2
J gene: TRBJ2-1
CDR3 length: 16
clone size: NA
D gene: TRBD2
CDR3 protein: CASSQDRAGGYNEQFF
CDR3 DNA: TGTGCCAGCAGCCAAGATCGGGCGGGGGGCTACAATGAGCAGTTCTTC

V gene: TRBV29-1
J gene: TRBJ1-1
CDR3 length: 13
clone size: NA
D gene: NA
CDR3 protein: CSVESTVNTEAFF
CDR3 DNA: TGCAGCGTTGAATCAACGGTGAACACTGAAGCTTTCTTT

V gene: TRBV9
J gene: TRBJ1-2
CDR3 length: 14
clone size: NA
D gene: NA
CDR3 protein: CASSSRTANYGYTF
CDR3 DNA: TGTGCCAGCAGCTCCCGGACAGCCAACTATGGCTACACCTTC

V gene: TRBV5-6
J gene: TRBJ1-3
CDR3 length: 14
clone size: NA
D gene: NA
CDR3 protein: CASSLGGDGNTIYF
CDR3 DNA: TGTGCCAGCAGCTTGGGCGGGGATGGAAACACCATATATTTT

V gene: TRBV10-3
J gene: TRBJ1-2
CDR3 length: 13
clone size: NA
D gene: NA
CDR3 protein: CAISEGRSYGYTF
CDR3 DNA: TGTGCCATCAGTGAGGGTAGATCTTATGGCTACACCTTC

V gene: TRBV18
J gene: TRBJ1-2
CDR3 length: 18
clone size: NA
D gene: TRBD1
CDR3 protein: CASSPASGQGVPNYGYTF
CDR3 DNA: TGTGCCAGCTCACCCGCTTCAGGACAGGGAGTTCCTAACTATGGCTACACCTTC

V gene: TRBV7-9
J gene: TRBJ1-4
CDR3 length: 16
clone size: once
D gene: NA
CDR3 protein: CASSRQTGPTNEKLFF
CDR3 DNA: TGTGCCAGCAGCCGACAGACTGGGCCAACTAATGAAAAACTGTTTTTT

V gene: TRBV6-4
J gene: TRBJ2-2
CDR3 length: 18
clone size: once
D gene: NA
CDR3 protein: CASSDSLGGRGSGGELFF
CDR3 DNA: TGTGCCAGCAGTGACTCATTAGGAGGGCGAGGGTCCGGCGGGGAGCTGTTTTTT

V gene: TRBV5-1
J gene: TRBJ1-3
CDR3 length: 14
clone size: NA
D gene: NA
CDR3 protein: CASSLGQAGNTIYF
CDR3 DNA: TGCGCCAGCAGCTTGGGGCAGGCTGGAAACACCATATATTTT

V gene: TRBV6-5
J gene: TRBJ2-2
CDR3 length: 12
clone size: few
D gene: NA
CDR3 protein: CASSYSQGELFF
CDR3 DNA: TGTGCCAGCAGTTATTCTCAGGGGGAGCTGTTTTTT

V gene: TRBV5-1
J gene: TRBJ1-1
CDR3 length: 13
clone size: NA
D gene: NA
CDR3 protein: CASSFRGNTEAFF
CDR3 DNA: TGCGCCAGCAGCTTCAGGGGGAACACTGAAGCTTTCTTT

V gene: TRBV15
J gene: TRBJ1-2
CDR3 length: 18
clone size: NA
D gene: TRBD1
CDR3 protein: CATSRKRDRETFNYGYTF
CDR3 DNA: TGTGCCACCAGCAGAAAGCGGGACAGGGAAACGTTTAACTATGGCTACACCTTC

V gene: TRBV6-4
J gene: TRBJ2-1
CDR3 length: 15
clone size: NA
D gene: TRBD2
CDR3 protein: CASSASGGSYNEQFF
CDR3 DNA: TGTGCCAGCAGTGCCTCGGGGGGATCCTACAATGAGCAGTTCTTC

V gene: TRBV6-5
J gene: TRBJ1-2
CDR3 length: 13
clone size: NA
D gene: NA
CDR3 protein: CASSAGANYGYTF
CDR3 DNA: TGTGCCAGCTCGGCAGGGGCTAACTATGGCTACACCTTC

V gene: TRBV27
J gene: TRBJ1-2
CDR3 length: 14
clone size: NA
D gene: TRBD1
CDR3 protein: CASSIDRDGYGYTF
CDR3 DNA: TGTGCCAGCAGTATCGACAGGGACGGCTATGGCTACACCTTC

V gene: TRBV11-2
J gene: TRBJ2-2
CDR3 length: 15
clone size: NA
D gene: NA
CDR3 protein: CASSLGERYTGELFF
CDR3 DNA: TGTGCCAGCAGCTTAGGGGAGAGATACACCGGGGAGCTGTTTTTT

V gene: TRBV6-1
J gene: TRBJ1-1
CDR3 length: 15
clone size: NA
D gene: NA
CDR3 protein: CASSEGGQMNTEAFF
CDR3 DNA: TGTGCCAGCAGTGAAGGGGGCCAGATGAACACTGAAGCTTTCTTT

V gene: TRBV7-4
J gene: TRBJ1-3
CDR3 length: 16
clone size: few
D gene: NA
CDR3 protein: CASSLLLAGAGNTIYF
CDR3 DNA: TGTGCCAGCAGCTTGTTACTCGCGGGAGCCGGAAACACCATATATTTT

V gene: TRBV25-1
J gene: TRBJ2-7
CDR3 length: 14
clone size: NA
D gene: TRBD2
CDR3 protein: CASSELTSGGHLHF
CDR3 DNA: TGTGCCAGCAGTGAATTGACTAGCGGGGGGCACCTCCACTTC

V gene: TRBV6-2/TRBV6-3
J gene: TRBJ2-7
CDR3 length: 21
clone size: NA
D gene: TRBD2
CDR3 protein: CASSYSFRNSTSGGTAYEQYF
CDR3 DNA: TGTGCCAGCAGTTACTCTTTTCGGAATTCGACTAGCGGGGGGACTGCATACGAGCAGTACTTC

V gene: TRBV6-5
J gene: TRBJ2-7
CDR3 length: 15
clone size: NA
D gene: NA
CDR3 protein: CASTPWTGRDREQYF
CDR3 DNA: TGTGCCAGCACCCCCTGGACAGGGAGGGACAGGGAGCAGTACTTC

V gene: TRBV4-1
J gene: TRBJ1-5
CDR3 length: 14
clone size: NA
D gene: NA
CDR3 protein: CASSQQGFNQPQHF
CDR3 DNA: TGCGCCAGCAGCCAGCAGGGTTTCAATCAGCCCCAGCATTTT

V gene: TRBV6-5
J gene: TRBJ1-1
CDR3 length: 14
clone size: NA
D gene: NA
CDR3 protein: CASSWGNLNTEAFF
CDR3 DNA: TGTGCCAGCAGCTGGGGCAATTTGAACACTGAAGCTTTCTTT

V gene: TRBV5-1
J gene: TRBJ1-2
CDR3 length: 14
clone size: NA
D gene: NA
CDR3 protein: CASSLDGANYGYTF
CDR3 DNA: TGCGCCAGCAGCTTGGACGGAGCTAACTATGGCTACACCTTC

V gene: TRBV6-6
J gene: TRBJ1-5
CDR3 length: 14
clone size: NA
D gene: NA
CDR3 protein: CASSRRGGNQPQHF
CDR3 DNA: TGTGCCAGCAGCCGCAGGGGTGGCAATCAGCCCCAGCATTTT

V gene: TRBV25-1
J gene: TRBJ2-3
CDR3 length: 13
clone size: NA
D gene: NA
CDR3 protein: CASSELSTDTQYF
CDR3 DNA: TGTGCCAGCAGTGAATTGTCGACAGATACGCAGTATTTT

V gene: TRBV5-1
J gene: TRBJ2-1
CDR3 length: 17
clone size: NA
D gene: TRBD2
CDR3 protein: CASSFAATSGGADEQFF
CDR3 DNA: TGCGCCAGCAGCTTCGCCGCAACTAGCGGGGGGGCCGATGAGCAGTTCTTC

V gene: TRBV19
J gene: TRBJ1-5
CDR3 length: 14
clone size: NA
D gene: NA
CDR3 protein: CASRDWGLGQPQHF
CDR3 DNA: TGTGCCAGTAGGGATTGGGGCTTAGGACAGCCCCAGCATTTT

V gene: TRBV4-1
J gene: TRBJ1-2
CDR3 length: 16
clone size: NA
D gene: TRBD1
CDR3 protein: CASSRKGQGPHYGYTF
CDR3 DNA: TGCGCCAGCAGCCGAAAGGGACAGGGGCCACACTATGGCTACACCTTC

V gene: TRBV12-3/TRBV12-4
J gene: TRBJ1-6
CDR3 length: 12
clone size: NA
D gene: NA
CDR3 protein: CASSYHRSPLHF
CDR3 DNA: TGTGCCAGCAGCTACCATCGTTCACCCCTCCACTTT

V gene: TRBV2
J gene: TRBJ1-6
CDR3 length: 13
clone size: NA
D gene: NA
CDR3 protein: CASRNTGDSPLHF
CDR3 DNA: TGTGCCAGCAGAAATACCGGGGATTCACCCCTCCACTTT

V gene: TRBV19
J gene: TRBJ2-2
CDR3 length: 14
clone size: NA
D gene: NA
CDR3 protein: CASSIAQGTGELFF
CDR3 DNA: TGTGCCAGTAGTATAGCTCAGGGCACCGGGGAGCTGTTTTTT

V gene: TRBV3-1/TRBV3-2
J gene: TRBJ1-2
CDR3 length: 12
clone size: NA
D gene: TRBD1
CDR3 protein: CASELGQGSCTF
CDR3 DNA: TGTGCCAGTGAACTGGGACAGGGTTCTTGCACCTTC

V gene: TRBV18
J gene: TRBJ1-1
CDR3 length: 13
clone size: NA
D gene: NA
CDR3 protein: CASSPNGHTEAFF
CDR3 DNA: TGTGCCAGCTCACCAAATGGACATACTGAAGCTTTCTTT

V gene: TRBV19
J gene: TRBJ2-5
CDR3 length: 12
clone size: once
D gene: NA
CDR3 protein: CASSPGVETQYF
CDR3 DNA: TGTGCCAGTAGTCCGGGGGTTGAGACCCAGTACTTC

V gene: TRBV7-2
J gene: TRBJ1-4
CDR3 length: 15
clone size: few
D gene: TRBD1
CDR3 protein: CASSLVDRGNEKLFF
CDR3 DNA: TGTGCCAGCAGCTTAGTGGACAGGGGAAATGAAAAACTGTTTTTT

V gene: TRBV7-9
J gene: TRBJ1-6
CDR3 length: 14
clone size: NA
D gene: NA
CDR3 protein: CASSLGAPNSPLHF
CDR3 DNA: TGTGCCAGCAGCTTGGGGGCACCGAATTCACCCCTCCACTTT

V gene: TRBV4-2
J gene: TRBJ2-1
CDR3 length: 15
clone size: once
D gene: TRBD2
CDR3 protein: CASSQVASGGNEQFF
CDR3 DNA: TGTGCCAGCAGCCAAGTGGCTAGCGGGGGCAATGAGCAGTTCTTC

V gene: TRBV23-1
J gene: TRBJ1-2
CDR3 length: 14
clone size: NA
D gene: NA
CDR3 protein: CASSQRDPHYGYTF
CDR3 DNA: TGCGCCAGCAGTCAGCGGGATCCACACTATGGCTACACCTTC